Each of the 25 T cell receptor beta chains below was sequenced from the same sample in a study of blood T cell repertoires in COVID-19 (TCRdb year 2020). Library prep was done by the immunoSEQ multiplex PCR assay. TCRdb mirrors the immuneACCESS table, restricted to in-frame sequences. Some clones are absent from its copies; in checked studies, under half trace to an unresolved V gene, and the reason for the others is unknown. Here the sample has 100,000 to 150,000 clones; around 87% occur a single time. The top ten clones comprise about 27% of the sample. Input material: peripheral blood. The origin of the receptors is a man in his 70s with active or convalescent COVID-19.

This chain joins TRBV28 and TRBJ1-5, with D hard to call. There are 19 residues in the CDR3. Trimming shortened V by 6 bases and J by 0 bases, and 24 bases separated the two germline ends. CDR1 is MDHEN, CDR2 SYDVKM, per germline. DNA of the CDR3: TGTGCCAGCAGGCCCCCCACGGTGATCCAACCGAGTAGCAATCAGCCCCAGCATTTT. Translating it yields CASRPPTVIQPSSNQPQHF.

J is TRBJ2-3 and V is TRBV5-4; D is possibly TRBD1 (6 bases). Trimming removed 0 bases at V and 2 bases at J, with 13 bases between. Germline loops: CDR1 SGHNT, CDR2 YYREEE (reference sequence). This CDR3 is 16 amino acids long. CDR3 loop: CASSLEGGAFTDTQYF. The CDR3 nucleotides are TGTGCCAGCAGCTTGGAAGGGGGAGCCTTCACAGATACGCAGTATTTT.

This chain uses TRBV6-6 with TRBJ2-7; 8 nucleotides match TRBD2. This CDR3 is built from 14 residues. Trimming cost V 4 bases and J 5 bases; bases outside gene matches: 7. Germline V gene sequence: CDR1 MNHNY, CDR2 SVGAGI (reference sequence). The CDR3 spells CASSWERELNEQYF. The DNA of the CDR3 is TGTGCCAGCAGTTGGGAGCGGGAGTTGAACGAGCAGTACTTC.

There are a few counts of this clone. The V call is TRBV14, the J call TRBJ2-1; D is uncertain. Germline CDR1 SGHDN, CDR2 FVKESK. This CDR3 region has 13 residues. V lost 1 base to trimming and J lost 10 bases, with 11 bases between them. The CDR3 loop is CASSQGRVVEQFF. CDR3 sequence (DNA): TGTGCCAGCAGCCAAGGTAGAGTCGTAGAGCAGTTCTTC.

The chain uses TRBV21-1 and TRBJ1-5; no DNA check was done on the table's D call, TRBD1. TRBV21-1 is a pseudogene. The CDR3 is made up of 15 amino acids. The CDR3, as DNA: TGTGCCAGCAGCAAAGTCGTACAGAGCAATCAGCCCCAGCATTTT. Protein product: CASSKVVQSNQPQHF.

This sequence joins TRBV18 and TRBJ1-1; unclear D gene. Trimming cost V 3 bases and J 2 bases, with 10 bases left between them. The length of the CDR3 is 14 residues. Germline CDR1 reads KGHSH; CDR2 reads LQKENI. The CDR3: CASSPAYQNTEAFF. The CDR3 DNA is TGTGCCAGCTCACCTGCCTACCAAAACACTGAAGCTTTCTTT. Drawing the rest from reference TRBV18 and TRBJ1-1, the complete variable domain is NAGVMQNPRHLVRRRGQEARLRCSPMKGHSHVYWYRQLPEEGLKFMVYLQKENIIDESGMPKERFSAEFPKEGPSILRIQQVVRGDSAAYFCASSPAYQNTEAFFGQGTRLTVV.

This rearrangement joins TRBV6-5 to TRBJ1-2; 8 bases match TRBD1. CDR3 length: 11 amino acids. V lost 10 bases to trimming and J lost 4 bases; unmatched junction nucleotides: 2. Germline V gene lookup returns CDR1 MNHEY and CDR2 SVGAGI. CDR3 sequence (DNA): TGTGCCACCGGGACAGGCTATGGCTACACCTTC. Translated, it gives CATGTGYGYTF.

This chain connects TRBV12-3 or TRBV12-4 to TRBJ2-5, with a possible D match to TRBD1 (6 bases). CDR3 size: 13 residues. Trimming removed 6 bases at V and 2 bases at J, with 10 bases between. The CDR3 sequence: CASRLQGQETQYF. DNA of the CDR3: TGTGCCAGCAGGCTACAGGGTCAAGAGACCCAGTACTTC.

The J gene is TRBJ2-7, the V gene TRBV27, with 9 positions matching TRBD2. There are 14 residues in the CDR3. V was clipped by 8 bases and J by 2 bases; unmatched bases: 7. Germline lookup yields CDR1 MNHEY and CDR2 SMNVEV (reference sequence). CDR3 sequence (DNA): TGTGCCAGCGGAATCATAGCGGGGGCCTACGAGCAGTACTTC. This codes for CASGIIAGAYEQYF.

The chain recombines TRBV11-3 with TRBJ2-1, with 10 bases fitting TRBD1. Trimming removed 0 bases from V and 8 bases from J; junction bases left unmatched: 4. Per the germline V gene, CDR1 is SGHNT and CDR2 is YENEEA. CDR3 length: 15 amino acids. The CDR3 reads CASSLETGGWHEQFF. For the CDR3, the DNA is TGTGCCAGCAGCTTAGAGACAGGGGGCTGGCATGAGCAGTTCTTC. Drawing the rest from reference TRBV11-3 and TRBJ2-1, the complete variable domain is EAGVVQSPRYKIIEKKQPVAFWCNPISGHNTLYWYLQNLGQGPELLIRYENEEAVDDSQLPKDRFSAERLKGVDSTLKIQPAELGDSAVYLCASSLETGGWHEQFFGPGTRLTVL.

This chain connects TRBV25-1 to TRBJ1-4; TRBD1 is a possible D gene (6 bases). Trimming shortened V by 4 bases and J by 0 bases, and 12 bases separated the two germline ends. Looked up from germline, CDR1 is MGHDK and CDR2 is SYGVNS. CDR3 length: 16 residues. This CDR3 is CASSAGTPATNEKLFF. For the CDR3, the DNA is TGTGCCAGCAGTGCCGGGACACCCGCAACTAATGAAAAACTGTTTTTT.

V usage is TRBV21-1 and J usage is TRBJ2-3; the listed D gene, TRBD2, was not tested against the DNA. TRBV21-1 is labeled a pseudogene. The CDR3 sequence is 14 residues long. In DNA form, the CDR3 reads TGTGCCAGCAGCGCCAGAGGAGGGGCAGATACGCAGTATTTT. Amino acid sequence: CASSARGGADTQYF.

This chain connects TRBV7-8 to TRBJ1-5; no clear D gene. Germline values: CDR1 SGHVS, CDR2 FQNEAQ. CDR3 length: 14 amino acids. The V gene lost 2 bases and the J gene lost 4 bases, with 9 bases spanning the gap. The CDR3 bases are TGTGCCAGCAGCTTAAAATCCCAGAATCAGCCCCAGCATTTT. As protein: CASSLKSQNQPQHF. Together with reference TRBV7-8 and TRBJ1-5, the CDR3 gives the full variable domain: GAGVSQSPRYKVAKRGQDVALRCDPISGHVSLFWYQQALGQGPEFLTYFQNEAQLDKSGLPSDRFFAERPEGSVSTLKIQRTQQEDSAVYLCASSLKSQNQPQHFGDGTRLSIL.

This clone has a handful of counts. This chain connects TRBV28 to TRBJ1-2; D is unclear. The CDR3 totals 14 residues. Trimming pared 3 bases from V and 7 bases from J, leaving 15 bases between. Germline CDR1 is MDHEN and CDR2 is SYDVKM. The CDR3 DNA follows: TGTGCCAGCAGTTTGCGGGAGTCGGTTTCTGGCTACACCTTC. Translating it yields CASSLRESVSGYTF.

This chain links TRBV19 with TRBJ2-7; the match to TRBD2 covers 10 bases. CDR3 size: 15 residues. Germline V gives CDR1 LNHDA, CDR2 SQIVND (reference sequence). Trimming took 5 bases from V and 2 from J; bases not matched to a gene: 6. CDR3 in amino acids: CASSQTSGATYEQYF. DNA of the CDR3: TGTGCCAGTAGTCAAACTAGCGGGGCTACCTACGAGCAGTACTTC.

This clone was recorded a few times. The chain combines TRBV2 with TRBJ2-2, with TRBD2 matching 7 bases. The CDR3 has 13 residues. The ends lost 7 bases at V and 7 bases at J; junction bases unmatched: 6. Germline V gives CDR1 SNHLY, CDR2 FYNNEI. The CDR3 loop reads CASTGSGIGELFF. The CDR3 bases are TGTGCCAGCACCGGGAGCGGGATCGGGGAGCTGTTTTTT.

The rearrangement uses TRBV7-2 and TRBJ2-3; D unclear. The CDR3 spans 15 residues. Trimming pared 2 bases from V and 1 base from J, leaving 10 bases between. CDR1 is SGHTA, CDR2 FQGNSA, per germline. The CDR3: CASSLSSAGTDTQYF. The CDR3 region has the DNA TGTGCCAGCAGCTTATCCAGCGCCGGCACAGATACGCAGTATTTT.

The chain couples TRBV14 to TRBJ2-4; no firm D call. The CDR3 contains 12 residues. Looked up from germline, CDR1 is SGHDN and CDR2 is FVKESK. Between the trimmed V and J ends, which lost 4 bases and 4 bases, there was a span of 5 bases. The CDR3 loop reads CASSREKNIQYF. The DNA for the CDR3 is TGTGCCAGCAGCCGCGAGAAAAACATTCAGTACTTC.

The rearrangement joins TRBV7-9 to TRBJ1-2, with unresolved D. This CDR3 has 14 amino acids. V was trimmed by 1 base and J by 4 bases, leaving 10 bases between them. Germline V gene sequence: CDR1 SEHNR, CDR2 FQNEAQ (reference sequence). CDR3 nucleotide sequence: TGTGCCAGCAGCTTAGGGCAACCTCCCTATGGCTACACCTTC. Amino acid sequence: CASSLGQPPYGYTF.

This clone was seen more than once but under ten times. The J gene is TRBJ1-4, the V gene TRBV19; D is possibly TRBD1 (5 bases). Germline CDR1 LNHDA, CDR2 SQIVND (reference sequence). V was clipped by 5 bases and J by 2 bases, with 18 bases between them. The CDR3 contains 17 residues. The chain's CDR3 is CASSEGAGRVTNEKLFF. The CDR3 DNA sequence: TGTGCCAGTAGTGAGGGCGCAGGGAGGGTGACTAATGAAAAACTGTTTTTT. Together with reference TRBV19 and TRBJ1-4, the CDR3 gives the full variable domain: DGGITQSPKYLFRKEGQNVTLSCEQNLNHDAMYWYRQDPGQGLRLIYYSQIVNDFQKGDIAEGYSVSREKKESFPLTVTSAQKNPTAFYLCASSEGAGRVTNEKLFFGSGTQLSVL.

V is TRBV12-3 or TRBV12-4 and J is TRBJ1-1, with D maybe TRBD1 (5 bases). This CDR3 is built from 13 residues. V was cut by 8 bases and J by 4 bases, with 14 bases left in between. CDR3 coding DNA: TGTGCCAGCGGCGTTGGGGCGGCCACTGAAGCTTTCTTT. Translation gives CASGVGAATEAFF.

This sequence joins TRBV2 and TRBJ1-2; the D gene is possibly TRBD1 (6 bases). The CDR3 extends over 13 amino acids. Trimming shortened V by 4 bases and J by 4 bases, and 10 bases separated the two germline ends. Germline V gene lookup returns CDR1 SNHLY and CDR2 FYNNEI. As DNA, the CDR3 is TGTGCCAGCAGTGGGACAGTGAGCTATGGCTACACCTTC. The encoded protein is CASSGTVSYGYTF. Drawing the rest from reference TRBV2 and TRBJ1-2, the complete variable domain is EPEVTQTPSHQVTQMGQEVILRCVPISNHLYFYWYRQILGQKVEFLVSFYNNEISEKSEIFDDQFSVERPDGSNFTLKIRSTKLEDSAMYFCASSGTVSYGYTFGSGTRLTVV.

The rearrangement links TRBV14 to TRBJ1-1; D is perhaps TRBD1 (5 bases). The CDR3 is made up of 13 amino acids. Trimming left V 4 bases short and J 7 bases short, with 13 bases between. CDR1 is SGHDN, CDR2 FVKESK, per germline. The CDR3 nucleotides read TGTGCCAGCAGCCCTGTGACAGCGTATGAAGCTTTCTTT. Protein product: CASSPVTAYEAFF.

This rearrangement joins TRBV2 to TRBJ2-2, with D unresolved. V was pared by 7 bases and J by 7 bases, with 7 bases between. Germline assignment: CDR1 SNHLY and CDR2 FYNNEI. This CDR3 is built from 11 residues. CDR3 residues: CASTRNGELFF. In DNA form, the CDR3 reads TGTGCCAGCACCCGTAACGGGGAGCTGTTTTTT.

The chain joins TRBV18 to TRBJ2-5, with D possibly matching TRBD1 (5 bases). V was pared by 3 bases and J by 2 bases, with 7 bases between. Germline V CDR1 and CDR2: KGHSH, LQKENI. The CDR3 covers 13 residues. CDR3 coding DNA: TGTGCCAGCTCACCGACAGTTCAAGAGACCCAGTACTTC. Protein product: CASSPTVQETQYF. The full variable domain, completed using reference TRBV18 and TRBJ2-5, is NAGVMQNPRHLVRRRGQEARLRCSPMKGHSHVYWYRQLPEEGLKFMVYLQKENIIDESGMPKERFSAEFPKEGPSILRIQQVVRGDSAAYFCASSPTVQETQYFGPGTRLLVL.